These 25 T cell receptor beta chains originate from one sample sequenced in a study of tumor-infiltrating lymphocytes in localized non-small cell lung cancer. Profiling relied on immunoSEQ multiplex PCR, and the TCRdb table lists in-frame clones only, not all of them. Among 25,000 to 35,000 clones listed, 80% to 90% were seen once. The sequencing input was lung tumor tissue. These receptors all stem from a human donor with non-small cell lung cancer.

This chain joins TRBV2 and TRBJ2-6; D is undetermined. V was cut by 7 bases and J by 0 bases, with 13 bases left in between. The length of the CDR3 is 16 residues. Germline V lookup: CDR1 SNHLY, CDR2 FYNNEI. The CDR3 reads CASKQQRYSGANVLTF. The CDR3 DNA is TGTGCCAGCAAGCAACAGCGTTACTCTGGGGCCAACGTCCTGACTTTC.

The chain is built from TRBV5-4 and TRBJ2-7; D may be TRBD2 (5 bases). Trimming removed 4 bases from V and 2 bases from J, with 13 bases in between. This CDR3 is 14 amino acids long. The germline V gene encodes CDR1 SGHNT and CDR2 YYREEE (reference sequence). CDR3: CASSLGESAYEQYF. The DNA for the CDR3 is TGTGCCAGCAGCCTCGGGGAGTCGGCCTACGAGCAGTACTTC. Filled out from reference TRBV5-4 and TRBJ2-7, the complete variable domain reads ETGVTQSPTHLIKTRGQQVTLRCSSQSGHNTVSWYQQALGQGPQFIFQYYREEENGRGNFPPRFSGLQFPNYSSELNVNALELDDSALYLCASSLGESAYEQYFGPGTRLTVT.

The sample holds a few counts of this clone. The rearrangement uses TRBV11-1 and TRBJ1-1; 7 nucleotides line up with TRBD1. Germline CDR1 SGHAT, CDR2 FQDESV (reference sequence). The CDR3 totals 14 residues. Trimming removed 5 bases from V and 4 bases from J; junction bases left unmatched: 7. The CDR3, as DNA: TGTGCCAGCAGCAAACGGGACAGATCCACTGAAGCTTTCTTT. Protein: CASSKRDRSTEAFF. The whole variable domain, filled in from reference TRBV11-1 and TRBJ1-1, reads EAEVAQSPRYKITEKSQAVAFWCDPISGHATLYWYRQILGQGPELLVQFQDESVVDDSQLPKDRFSAERLKGVDSTLKIQPAELGDSAMYLCASSKRDRSTEAFFGQGTRLTVV.

This chain uses TRBV2 with TRBJ1-1, with TRBD1 as a possible D gene (5 bases). Germline-derived CDR1 and CDR2 are SNHLY and FYNNEI. This CDR3 spans 13 amino acids. Between the trimmed V and J ends, which lost 7 bases and 1 base, there was a span of 10 bases. The CDR3 DNA sequence: TGTGCCAGCACGGTAGGGGCGAACACTGAAGCTTTCTTT. This gives the protein CASTVGANTEAFF. Supplemented by reference TRBV2 and TRBJ1-1, the full variable domain reads EPEVTQTPSHQVTQMGQEVILRCVPISNHLYFYWYRQILGQKVEFLVSFYNNEISEKSEIFDDQFSVERPDGSNFTLKIRSTKLEDSAMYFCASTVGANTEAFFGQGTRLTVV.

This clone has just one count. The chain has TRBV7-3 and TRBJ2-5; D is unresolved. From germline, CDR1 is SGHTA and CDR2 FQGTGA. The CDR3 consists of 13 residues. With 5 bases removed from V and 1 base from J, the gap between germline ends came to 8 bases. The CDR3 spells CASSVLPQETQYF. CDR3 DNA sequence: TGTGCCAGCAGCGTGCTACCCCAAGAGACCCAGTACTTC.

This clone was observed once. The CDR3 spells CASSQDPDSYNQPQHF. CDR3 sequence (DNA): TGTGCCAGCAGCCAAGATCCTGACAGTTATAACCAGCCCCAGCATTTT. The rearrangement uses TRBV4-2 and TRBJ1-5, with D possibly matching TRBD1 (5 bases). The CDR3 is 16 residues long. Between the trimmed V and J ends, which lost 0 bases and 7 bases, there was a span of 16 bases. Per germline, CDR1 LGHNA and CDR2 YNFKEQ.

This sequence joins TRBV5-4 and TRBJ2-5; D gene unclear. Germline CDR1 is SGHNT and CDR2 is YYREEE (reference sequence). The CDR3 covers 14 residues. V was cut by 0 bases and J by 5 bases, with 11 bases left in between. CDR3 loop: CASSLDGLKETQYF. The CDR3, as DNA: TGTGCCAGCAGCTTGGACGGCCTCAAGGAGACCCAGTACTTC.

The J gene is TRBJ1-2, the V gene TRBV4-3; D gene uncertain. There are 14 residues in the CDR3. Germline assignment: CDR1 LGHNA and CDR2 YSLEER. V lost 0 bases to trimming and J lost 4 bases, with 9 bases between them. The CDR3 here is CASSQDLHSYGYTF. The DNA for the CDR3 is TGCGCCAGCAGCCAAGATCTCCACTCCTATGGCTACACCTTC.

This clone was seen just once. The chain recombines TRBV7-2 with TRBJ2-3; D is perhaps TRBD2 (6 bases). The CDR3 totals 13 residues. Trimming pared 6 bases from V and 8 bases from J, leaving 15 bases between. Germline CDR1 reads SGHTA; CDR2 reads FQGNSA. CDR3 nucleotide sequence: TGTGCCAGCAGACTCGAGCCCGGGGGTACGCAGTATTTT. Amino acid sequence: CASRLEPGGTQYF.

The rearrangement joins TRBV6-5 to TRBJ1-1; D not resolved. Trimming shortened V by 8 bases and J by 2 bases, and 6 bases separated the two germline ends. This CDR3 region has 11 residues. Germline V CDR1 and CDR2: MNHEY, SVGAGI. CDR3 sequence: CASEGNTEAFF. CDR3 DNA sequence: TGTGCCAGCGAAGGTAACACTGAAGCTTTCTTT.

The chain is built from TRBV2 and TRBJ2-3, with 9 nucleotides matching TRBD1. Germline V lookup: CDR1 SNHLY, CDR2 FYNNEI. V was clipped by 6 bases and J by 6 bases; unmatched bases: 7. The CDR3 extends over 14 amino acids. The CDR3 loop reads CASSGWTGADTQYF. DNA for the CDR3: TGTGCCAGCAGCGGATGGACAGGGGCGGATACGCAGTATTTT.

This chain links TRBV14 with TRBJ1-6; D uncertain. Trimming removed 4 bases from V and 7 bases from J, with 17 bases in between. CDR3 length equals 16 residues. Looked up from germline, CDR1 is SGHDN and CDR2 is FVKESK. The CDR3: CASSLVESRRNSPLHF. CDR3 DNA sequence: TGTGCCAGCAGCCTGGTGGAGAGCCGCAGGAATTCACCCCTCCACTTT.

The chain combines TRBV10-3 with TRBJ2-5; D is perhaps TRBD1 or TRBD2 (5 bases each). The assigned J gene may be wrong: the sequence end matches TRBJ2-7 better. Germline CDR1 is ENHRY and CDR2 is SYGVKD. The CDR3 is made up of 12 amino acids. The chain's CDR3 is CAANRGSDEQYF. CDR3 DNA sequence: TGTGCCGCGAACCGGGGCTCAGACGAGCAGTACTTC.

V is TRBV7-9 and J is TRBJ1-5, with D maybe TRBD1 (5 bases). This CDR3 comprises 14 residues. CDR1 and CDR2 from the germline V gene are SEHNR and FQNEAQ (reference sequence). Trimming removed 1 base at V and 3 bases at J, with 7 bases between. CDR3 nucleotides: TGTGCCAGCAGCTTAGAGGGGTACAATCAGCCCCAGCATTTT. Protein sequence: CASSLEGYNQPQHF.

The CDR3 sequence: CASIRGGGEAFF. CDR3 sequence (DNA): TGTGCCAGCATTCGGGGCGGCGGGGAAGCTTTCTTT. The chain has TRBV7-9 and TRBJ1-1, with D possibly TRBD1 on 5 matching bases. Germline CDR1 and CDR2: SEHNR and FQNEAQ (reference sequence). Trimming left V 7 bases short and J 8 bases short, with 14 bases between. The CDR3 is 12 amino acids.

This clone was found once. The rearrangement joins TRBV5-4 to TRBJ2-3, with TRBD2 identical over 10 bases. The CDR3 runs 15 residues. Unmatched junction bases numbered 3, after V lost 1 base and J lost 4 bases. Germline V gives CDR1 SGHNT, CDR2 YYREEE (reference sequence). The CDR3 here is CASSLLAGVADTQYF. For the CDR3, the DNA is TGTGCCAGCAGCTTGCTAGCGGGGGTAGCAGATACGCAGTATTTT.

The DNA for the CDR3 is TGTGCCAGCAGCGTAGGACAGGGAGGCAATCAGCCCCAGCATTTT. Amino acid sequence: CASSVGQGGNQPQHF. V and J are TRBV9 and TRBJ1-5, with 7 bases identical to TRBD1. This CDR3 is 15 amino acids long. Germline V gene lookup returns CDR1 SGDLS and CDR2 YYNGEE. V lost 0 bases to trimming and J lost 2 bases; unmatched junction nucleotides: 2.

This chain connects TRBV29-1 to TRBJ2-5; TRBD2 is a possible D gene (7 bases). This CDR3 region has 15 residues. The V and J ends lost 1 base and 5 bases respectively, with 17 bases between them. The V gene's germline CDR1 is SQVTM and CDR2 ANQGSEA. Here the CDR3 reads CSVEGVGGPGETQYF. The DNA for the CDR3 is TGCAGCGTTGAAGGGGTCGGGGGGCCCGGGGAGACCCAGTACTTC. Filled out from reference TRBV29-1 and TRBJ2-5, the complete variable domain reads SAVISQKPSRDICQRGTSLTIQCQVDSQVTMMFWYRQQPGQSLTLIATANQGSEATYESGFVIDKFPISRPNLTFSTLTVSNMSPEDSSIYLCSVEGVGGPGETQYFGPGTRLLVL.

Only one count was recorded for this clone. V gene TRBV29-1 combines with J gene TRBJ2-5, with D perhaps TRBD1 (5 bases). The CDR3 is made up of 17 amino acids. V gave up 2 bases and J gave up 2 bases, with 21 bases separating them. The V gene's germline CDR1 is SQVTM and CDR2 ANQGSEA. The CDR3 protein is CSVERTTSRAKQETQYF. The CDR3 bases are TGCAGCGTTGAACGCACGACTTCCAGGGCGAAACAAGAGACCCAGTACTTC.

This clone was seen a few times. This chain links TRBV25-1 with TRBJ1-1; D is uncertain. Germline CDR1 MGHDK, CDR2 SYGVNS. V dropped 4 bases and J dropped 1 base, with 19 bases sitting between them. The CDR3 sequence is 17 residues long. CDR3 amino acids: CASSVSDSFRSNTEAFF. CDR3 coding DNA: TGTGCCAGCAGTGTTAGCGACTCCTTTAGATCGAACACTGAAGCTTTCTTT.

This chain connects TRBV5-1 to TRBJ2-7, with D possibly matching TRBD2 (6 bases). The CDR3 runs to 17 residues. The V end was cut by 0 bases, the J end by 3 bases, with 19 bases between. The germline gives CDR1 SGHRS, CDR2 YFSETQ. Here the CDR3 reads CASSLEADSAGRYEQYF. CDR3 in DNA: TGCGCCAGCAGCTTGGAGGCGGATTCCGCGGGGCGCTACGAGCAGTACTTC.

The J gene is TRBJ1-6, the V gene TRBV5-8, with a possible D match to TRBD1 (6 bases). This CDR3 has 14 residues. The V end lost 4 bases, the J end lost 10 bases, and 15 bases lay between the germline ends. The germline V gene has CDR1 SGHTS and CDR2 YDEGEE. CDR3 in DNA: TGTGCCAGCAGCGCGGGACAACCTCGATCACCCCTCCACTTT. Amino acids: CASSAGQPRSPLHF. Using reference TRBV5-8 and TRBJ1-6 for the parts outside the CDR3, the full variable domain is EAGVTQSPTHLIKTRGQQATLRCSPISGHTSVYWYQQALGLGLQFLLWYDEGEERNRGNFPPRFSGRQFPNYSSELNVNALELEDSALYLCASSAGQPRSPLHFGNGTRLTVT.

The chain uses TRBV9 and TRBJ1-6, with 10 positions matching TRBD1. Germline CDR1 reads SGDLS; CDR2 reads YYNGEE. The CDR3 is 16 residues long. The J segment lost 4 bases and the V segment lost 4 bases, leaving 5 bases of the junction unmatched. The CDR3 sequence is CASSSWDRGYNSPLHF. CDR3 DNA sequence: TGTGCCAGCAGCTCCTGGGACAGGGGTTATAATTCACCCCTCCACTTT.

The chain combines TRBV29-1 with TRBJ2-3; 7 bases align to TRBD1. The CDR3 has 13 residues. The V gene end was trimmed by 6 bases and the J gene end by 6 bases; junction bases not matched to a gene: 9. From germline, CDR1 is SQVTM and CDR2 ANQGSEA. CDR3 DNA: TGCAGCGTAGCCCGGGACAGTGGGGATACGCAGTATTTT. This sequence encodes CSVARDSGDTQYF.

V usage is TRBV15 and J usage is TRBJ1-2; D perhaps matches TRBD1 (6 bases). Trimming stripped 4 bases from V and 0 bases from J, with 6 bases between. Germline CDR1 LNHNV, CDR2 YYDKDF (reference sequence). CDR3 length: 13 amino acids. CDR3: CATSTGANYGYTF. The CDR3 DNA follows: TGTGCCACCAGCACAGGGGCTAACTATGGCTACACCTTC.